The clone carrying this T cell receptor beta chain was seen only a few times. Sample-barcoded 5' priming and a J-beta primer mix drove a second PCR of roughly 7 to 11 cycles. A minimum of 2.5 million CDR3-containing paired-end reads was obtained for each sample. Using its own MiXCR run on the 5' RACE reads, TCRdb lists one record per CDR3 protein. The sample comprises roughly 1 million distinct CDR3 sequences, approximately 25% of which are singletons, and about 0.69% rests with the top ten. The data originate from a study of blood T cells in healthy people across ages. V lost 5 bases to trimming and J lost 11 bases; unmatched junction nucleotides: 9. The CDR3 is 13 amino acids. A further study also used this sample, focusing on T cells of mothers and their children.

The chain has TRBV12-3 or TRBV12-4 and TRBJ2-3; 8 positions match TRBD2. This clonotype originated in a girl aged 2-10 years in good health. Sequencing used blood. The CDR3 sequence is CASSPQKRGGQYF. Written as DNA, the CDR3 is TGTGCCAGCAGTCCGCAGAAACGGGGGGGGCAGTATTTT.